A single sample is the source of the 2 T cell receptor beta chains below, sequenced in a study of cytomegalovirus exposure and HLA in healthy donors. With 60 Vbeta and 13 Jbeta primers, the PCR was carried out. Clones were read by immunoSEQ multiplex PCR, and TCRdb kept only the in-frame ones, dropping some. The data show about 120,000 clones, and the top ten clones hold more than 3%. The sequenced sample was PBMCs. These receptors were taken from a man between 18 and 35 years old in good health and CMV-seronegative.

This chain links TRBV6-5 with TRBJ2-7, with 9 positions matching TRBD2. V shed 5 bases and J 4 bases; nucleotides not matched to a gene: 3. CDR3 size: 13 residues. Germline assignment: CDR1 MNHEY and CDR2 SVGAGI. CDR3 sequence: CASSRSGSYEQYF. Written as DNA, the CDR3 is TGTGCCAGCAGTCGTAGCGGGAGTTACGAGCAGTACTTC.

The rearrangement joins TRBV5-1 to TRBJ2-5; TRBD2 is a possible D gene (5 bases). The DNA matches TRBJ2-7 better at its end, which makes the J call doubtful. This CDR3 region has 15 residues. From germline, CDR1 is SGHRS and CDR2 YFSETQ. Here the CDR3 DNA reads TGCGCCAGCAGCCCCCCCGGGCGGGTTGGGTCCGAGCAGTACTTC. It yields the protein CASSPPGRVGSEQYF.